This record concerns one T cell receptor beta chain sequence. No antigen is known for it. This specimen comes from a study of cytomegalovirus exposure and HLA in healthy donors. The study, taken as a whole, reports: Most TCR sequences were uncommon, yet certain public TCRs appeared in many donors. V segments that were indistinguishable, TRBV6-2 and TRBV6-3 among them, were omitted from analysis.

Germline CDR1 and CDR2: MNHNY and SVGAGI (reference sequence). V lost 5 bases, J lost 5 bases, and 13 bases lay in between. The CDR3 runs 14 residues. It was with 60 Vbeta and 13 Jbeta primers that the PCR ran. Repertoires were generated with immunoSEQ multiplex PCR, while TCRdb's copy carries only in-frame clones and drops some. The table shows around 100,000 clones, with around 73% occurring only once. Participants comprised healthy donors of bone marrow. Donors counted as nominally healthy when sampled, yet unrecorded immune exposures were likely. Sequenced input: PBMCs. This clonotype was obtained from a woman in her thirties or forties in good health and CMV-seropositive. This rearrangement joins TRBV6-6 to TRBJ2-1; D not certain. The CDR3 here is CASSPKTLNNEQFF. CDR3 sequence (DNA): TGTGCCAGCAGTCCTAAGACTCTCAACAATGAGCAGTTCTTC.